This T cell receptor beta chain was sequenced in a study of identical twins. V dropped 0 bases and J dropped 7; count of bases not matched to a gene: 14. The CDR3 totals 17 residues. Germline V lookup: CDR1 DFQATT, CDR2 SNEGSKA (reference sequence). A universal primer site arose from template switching, and cDNA bore unique molecular identifiers. TCRdb reprocessed the 5' RACE reads via MiXCR and lists one record per CDR3 protein. The profile shows about 200,000 distinct CDR3 sequences, approximately 15% of them singletons. These same records also appear under a second study, on T cells expressing NK-cell markers. That study reports: It was from sorted CD3+CD56+NKG2C+, CD3+CD56+NKG2C- and CD3+CD56-NKG2C+ T cells that TCR beta repertoires came. Serological testing identified most of the eight sequenced donors as HCMV-seropositive and one as seronegative. In more than 5 donors, dominant CD3+CD56+NKG2C+ clones formed roughly 1.0-7.0% of CD8+ cells.

The chain combines TRBV20-1 with TRBJ2-2; TRBD2 aligns across 7 bases. This TCR derives from a woman under 30 in good health. Sequencing was performed on CD8+ T cells sorted from blood. CDR3 loop: CSARDLEREKFGGELFF. The CDR3 coding sequence is TGCAGTGCTAGAGATCTCGAGCGGGAAAAGTTTGGCGGGGAGCTGTTTTTT.